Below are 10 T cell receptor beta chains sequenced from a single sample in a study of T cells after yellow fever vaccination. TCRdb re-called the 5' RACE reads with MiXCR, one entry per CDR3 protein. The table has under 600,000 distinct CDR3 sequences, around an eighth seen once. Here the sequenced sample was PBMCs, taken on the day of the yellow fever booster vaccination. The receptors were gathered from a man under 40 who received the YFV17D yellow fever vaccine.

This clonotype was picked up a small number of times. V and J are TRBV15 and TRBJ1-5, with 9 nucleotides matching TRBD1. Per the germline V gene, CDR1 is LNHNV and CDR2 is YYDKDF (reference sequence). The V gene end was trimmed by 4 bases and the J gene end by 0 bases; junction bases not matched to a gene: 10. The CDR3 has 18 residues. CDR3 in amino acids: CATSTRDREIFSNQPQHF. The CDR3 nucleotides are TGTGCCACCAGCACCCGGGACAGGGAAATTTTTAGCAATCAGCCCCAGCATTTT.

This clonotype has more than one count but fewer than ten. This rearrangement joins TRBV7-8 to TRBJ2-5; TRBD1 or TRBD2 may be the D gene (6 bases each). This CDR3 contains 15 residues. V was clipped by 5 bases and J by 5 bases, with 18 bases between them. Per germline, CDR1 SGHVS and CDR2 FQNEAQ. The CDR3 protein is CASSLNRVRGETQYF. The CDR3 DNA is TGTGCCAGCAGCCTAAACAGGGTCCGGGGGGAGACCCAGTACTTC.

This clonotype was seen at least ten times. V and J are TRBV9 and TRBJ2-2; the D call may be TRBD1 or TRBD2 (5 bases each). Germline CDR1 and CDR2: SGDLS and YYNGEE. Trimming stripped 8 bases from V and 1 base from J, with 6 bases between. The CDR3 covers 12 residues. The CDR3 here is CASGGNTGELFF. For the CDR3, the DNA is TGTGCCAGTGGGGGGAACACCGGGGAGCTGTTTTTT.

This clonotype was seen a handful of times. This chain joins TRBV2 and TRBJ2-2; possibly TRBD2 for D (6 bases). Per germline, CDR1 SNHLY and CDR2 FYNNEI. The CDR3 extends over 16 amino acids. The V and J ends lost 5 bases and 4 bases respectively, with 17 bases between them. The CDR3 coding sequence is TGTGCCAGCAGTCAGGAGGGGTTGATCGGCACCGGGGAGCTGTTTTTT. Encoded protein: CASSQEGLIGTGELFF.

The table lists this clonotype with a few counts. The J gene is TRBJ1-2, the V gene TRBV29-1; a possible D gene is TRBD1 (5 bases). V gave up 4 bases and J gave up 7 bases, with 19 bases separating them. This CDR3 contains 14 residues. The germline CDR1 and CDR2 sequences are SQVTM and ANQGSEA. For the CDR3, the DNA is TGCAGCGTTGTAGGCTTTGGGGGTTCCACTGGCTACACCTTC. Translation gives CSVVGFGGSTGYTF.

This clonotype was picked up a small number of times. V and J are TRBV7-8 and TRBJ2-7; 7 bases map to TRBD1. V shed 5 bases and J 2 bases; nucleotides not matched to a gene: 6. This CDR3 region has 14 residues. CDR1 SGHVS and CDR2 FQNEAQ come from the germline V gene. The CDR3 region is CASSHRDRPYEQYF. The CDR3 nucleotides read TGTGCCAGCAGCCACCGGGACAGACCCTACGAGCAGTACTTC.

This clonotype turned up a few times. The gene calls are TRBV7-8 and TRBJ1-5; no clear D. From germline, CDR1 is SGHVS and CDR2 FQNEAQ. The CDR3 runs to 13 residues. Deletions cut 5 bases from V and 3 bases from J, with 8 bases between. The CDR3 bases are TGTGCCAGCAGCCTCACAAACAATCAGCCCCAGCATTTT. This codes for CASSLTNNQPQHF.

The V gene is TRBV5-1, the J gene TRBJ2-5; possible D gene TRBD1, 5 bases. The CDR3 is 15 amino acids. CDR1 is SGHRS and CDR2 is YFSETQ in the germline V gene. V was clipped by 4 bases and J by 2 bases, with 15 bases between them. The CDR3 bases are TGCGCCAGCAGCCAGACGCGGACAAGACAAGAGACCCAGTACTTC. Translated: CASSQTRTRQETQYF.

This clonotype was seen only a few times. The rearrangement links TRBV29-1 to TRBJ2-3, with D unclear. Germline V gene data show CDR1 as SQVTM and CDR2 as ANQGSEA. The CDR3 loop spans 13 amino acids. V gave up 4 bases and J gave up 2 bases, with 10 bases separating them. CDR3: CSVGQISTDTQYF. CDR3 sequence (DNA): TGCAGCGTTGGGCAGATTTCCACAGATACGCAGTATTTT.

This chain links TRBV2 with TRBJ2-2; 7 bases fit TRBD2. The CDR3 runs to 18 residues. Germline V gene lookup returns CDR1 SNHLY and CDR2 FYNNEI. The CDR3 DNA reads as TGTACCTTCTGTTATCGTAGGTCAGGAGGGAGGGCCGGCGGGGAGCTGTTTTTT. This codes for CTFCYRRSGGRAGGELFF.